These 21 T cell receptor beta chains originate from one sample sequenced in a study of Graves' ophthalmopathy and Graves' hyperthyroidism. CDR3 regions of TCR beta were amplified from RNA transcripts. First-round RT-PCR employed HTBI primers, with a second-round multiplex PCR after it. MiXCR was run by TCRdb on the multiplex PCR reads, yielding one entry per CDR3 protein. Of 580,000 or so distinct CDR3 sequences in the sample, approximately 35% were seen once. Sample: peripheral blood or thyroid tissue (not recorded which). These receptor sequences come from an adult man with Graves' hyperthyroidism.

The chain combines TRBV12-3 or TRBV12-4 with TRBJ1-2; D may be TRBD1 (5 bases). The CDR3 has 17 residues. V was cut by 11 bases and J by 4 bases, with 29 bases left in between. The CDR3 sequence is CAGGPGLPFTAGYGYTF. In DNA form, the CDR3 reads TGTGCCGGGGGACCGGGACTCCCTTTTACGGCTGGCTATGGCTACACCTTC.

The V and J genes are TRBV12-3 or TRBV12-4 and TRBJ2-1, with D uncertain. The germline V and J ends were trimmed by 1 base and 2 bases, with 3 bases remaining between them. The CDR3 covers 13 residues. Here the CDR3 reads CASSLVAYNEQFF. CDR3 nucleotides: TGTGCCAGCAGTTTAGTGGCCTACAATGAGCAGTTCTTC.

The chain combines TRBV18 with TRBJ1-2, with a tentative D call TRBD1 (6 bases). Germline V gene sequence: CDR1 KGHSH, CDR2 LQKENI. V was cut by 4 bases and J by 8 bases, with 17 bases left in between. This CDR3 contains 14 residues. The DNA of the CDR3 is TGTGCCAGCTCACTTTTGGACAGAAAAGAGGGCTACACCTTC. Its translation is CASSLLDRKEGYTF.

This clonotype was observed many times. J is TRBJ1-1 and V is TRBV19, with D unclear. From germline, CDR1 is LNHDA and CDR2 SQIVND (reference sequence). This CDR3 is 14 amino acids long. V lost 1 base and J lost 3, with 9 bases in between. CDR3 residues: CASSIAEAYTEAFF. The CDR3 DNA sequence: TGTGCCAGTAGTATAGCGGAAGCGTACACTGAAGCTTTCTTT.

This clonotype was seen at least ten times. This sequence joins TRBV12-3 or TRBV12-4 and TRBJ2-7; no reliable D call. This CDR3 region has 14 residues. Trimming left V 5 bases short and J 6 bases short, with 17 bases between. CDR3 nucleotides: TGTGCCAGCAGTGCAACGGGCCTACTGGGCGAGCAGTACTTC. This codes for CASSATGLLGEQYF.

The gene calls are TRBV20-1 and TRBJ2-5, with 7 positions matching TRBD1. V shed 1 base, J shed 5 bases, and the junction held 4 bases outside the gene matches. CDR1 is DFQATT, CDR2 SNEGSKA, per germline (reference sequence). This CDR3 has 13 residues. The CDR3: CSARGQQGETQYF. The CDR3 nucleotides are TGCAGTGCTAGAGGGCAACAGGGGGAGACCCAGTACTTC.

The chain employs TRBV11-1 and TRBJ2-7, with TRBD1 matching 7 bases. CDR1 is SGHAT, CDR2 FQDESV, per germline (reference sequence). The CDR3 is made up of 13 amino acids. V lost 11 bases to trimming and J lost 11 bases; unmatched junction nucleotides: 18. CDR3 sequence reads: CAWSPGSGTVEYF. The CDR3 DNA is TGTGCCTGGAGCCCAGGGTCCGGGACAGTGGAGTACTTC. The full variable domain, with the rest looked up from reference TRBV11-1 and TRBJ2-7, is EAEVAQSPRYKITEKSQAVAFWCDPISGHATLYWYRQILGQGPELLVQFQDESVVDDSQLPKDRFSAERLKGVDSTLKIQPAELGDSAMYLCAWSPGSGTVEYFGPGTRLTVT.

Points on this clonotype: A much larger clone differs from this one at a single base, so this may be a read error. The rearrangement links TRBV12-3 or TRBV12-4 to TRBJ2-7; 10 bases fit TRBD1. This CDR3 spans 14 amino acids. J was trimmed by 5 bases and V by 6 bases; bases with no gene match: 7. In DNA, the CDR3 is TGTGCCAGCAGACGCCGGGACAGGGGCCACGAGCAGTACTTC. Translating it yields CASRRRDRGHEQYF.

As concerns this clonotype: This may be a read error, as it is one base from a much larger clone. The chain couples TRBV14 to TRBJ2-7; 10 bases are a match to TRBD1. The CDR3 is made up of 15 amino acids. CDR1 SGHDN and CDR2 FVKESK come from the germline V gene. The CDR3 region has the DNA TGTGCCAGCAGTCTGGACAGGGGGGGAGCCTACGAGCAGCACTTC. Protein product: CASSLDRGGAYEQHF.

The sample holds many counts of this clonotype. The chain joins TRBV19 to TRBJ1-6, with D possibly matching TRBD1 (5 bases). Per germline, CDR1 LNHDA and CDR2 SQIVND (reference sequence). Between the trimmed V and J ends, which lost 10 bases and 3 bases, there was a span of 13 bases. This CDR3 has 14 residues. CDR3 DNA: TGTGCCACTACGGGGGGAAACTATAATTCACCCCTCCACTTT. Amino acids: CATTGGNYNSPLHF.

The chain has TRBV10-3 and TRBJ1-5; D not certain. Germline loops: CDR1 ENHRY, CDR2 SYGVKD. V was shortened by 2 bases and J by 14 bases, with 22 bases between the two germline ends. There are 15 residues in the CDR3. The CDR3 nucleotides read TGTGCCATCAGTGAGAGTAGCGCGGGTCTGAAGAATGAGCATTTT. This translates into CAISESSAGLKNEHF.

In its sample, this clonotype was seen many times. The rearrangement uses TRBV20-1 and TRBJ1-2; 8 bases agree with TRBD1. V was pared by 4 bases and J by 4 bases, with 14 bases of the junction left unmatched. The CDR3 runs 16 residues. The germline V gene has CDR1 DFQATT and CDR2 SNEGSKA (reference sequence). CDR3 amino acids: CSAIAWPVTGGYGYTF. Written as DNA, the CDR3 is TGCAGTGCTATCGCTTGGCCAGTAACAGGGGGCTATGGCTACACCTTC.

This chain uses TRBV18 with TRBJ1-1; the D is unclear. CDR1 is KGHSH and CDR2 is LQKENI in the germline V gene. Trimming pared 2 bases from V and 6 bases from J, leaving 10 bases between. This CDR3 is built from 13 residues. This chain's CDR3 is CASSPDPRAEAFF. The CDR3 DNA follows: TGTGCCAGCTCACCAGACCCCAGAGCTGAAGCTTTCTTT.

The table lists this clonotype with many counts. V is TRBV12-3 or TRBV12-4 and J is TRBJ2-5; D is unclear. The CDR3 runs 12 residues. The V end lost 10 bases, the J end lost 4 bases, and 13 bases lay between the germline ends. Here the CDR3 reads CATKGTGETQYF. The CDR3 DNA reads TGTGCCACCAAGGGAACGGGAGAGACCCAGTACTTC.

There are a few counts of this clonotype. The chain is built from TRBV12-3 or TRBV12-4 and TRBJ2-5; possible D gene TRBD2, 6 bases. Trimming left V 8 bases short and J 1 base short, with 17 bases between. This CDR3 has 15 residues. The CDR3 region is CASGHPSGPQETQYF. The CDR3 region has the DNA TGTGCCAGCGGCCACCCGAGCGGGCCCCAAGAGACCCAGTACTTC.

This clonotype was seen ten or more times. The chain joins TRBV10-3 to TRBJ1-1, with 7 bases aligning to TRBD1. Trimming at V came to 3 bases and at J to 0 bases, leaving 4 bases not matched to a gene. The CDR3 has 15 residues. Germline values: CDR1 ENHRY, CDR2 SYGVKD. This chain's CDR3 is CAISEGGRLNTEAFF. CDR3 bases: TGTGCCATCAGTGAAGGGGGCAGACTGAACACTGAAGCTTTCTTT.

The chain links TRBV7-9 to TRBJ2-2; 10 nucleotides line up with TRBD2. Germline CDR1 and CDR2: SEHNR and FQNEAQ (reference sequence). CDR3 size: 16 residues. The junction had 8 bases not matched to a gene; V was cut back by 8 bases and J by 2 bases. CDR3 sequence: CASSPALAGNTGELFF. The DNA for the CDR3 is TGTGCCAGCTCACCAGCACTAGCGGGAAACACCGGGGAGCTGTTTTTT.

J is TRBJ1-4 and V is TRBV2, with TRBD1 as a possible D gene (5 bases). The CDR3 consists of 13 residues. V was shortened by 4 bases and J by 5 bases, with 8 bases between the two germline ends. Germline values: CDR1 SNHLY, CDR2 FYNNEI. The DNA for the CDR3 is TGTGCCAGCAGTGCAGGGATCAATGAAAAACTGTTTTTT. Residues: CASSAGINEKLFF.

The chain recombines TRBV30 with TRBJ1-6, with TRBD1 as a possible D gene (6 bases). Trimming shortened V by 3 bases and J by 9 bases, and 15 bases separated the two germline ends. The CDR3 sequence is 14 residues long. Germline assignment: CDR1 GTSNPN and CDR2 SVGIG (reference sequence). The CDR3 spells CAWRLTGWGSPLHF. CDR3 nucleotides: TGTGCCTGGAGGTTAACAGGGTGGGGTTCACCCCTCCACTTT.

This clonotype was seen a single time. This rearrangement joins TRBV9 to TRBJ2-7, with 10 nucleotides matching TRBD1. The CDR3 loop spans 16 amino acids. Germline trimming cut 1 base from V and 6 bases from J; bases unmatched to any gene: 10. Per the germline V gene, CDR1 is SGDLS and CDR2 is YYNGEE. CDR3 region: CASSVSDGQGEGEQYF. CDR3 DNA sequence: TGTGCCAGCAGCGTATCCGACGGACAGGGGGAGGGCGAGCAGTACTTC.

This clonotype was observed a few times. The gene calls are TRBV15 and TRBJ2-5, with TRBD1 as a possible D gene (5 bases). V was shortened by 0 bases and J by 0 bases, with 20 bases between the two germline ends. The CDR3 is 19 residues long. CDR1 is LNHNV, CDR2 YYDKDF, per germline (reference sequence). Here the CDR3 DNA reads TGTGCCACCAGCAGAGATCCCTTTTCGTCAGGGATGGACCAAGAGACCCAGTACTTC. Protein product: CATSRDPFSSGMDQETQYF.